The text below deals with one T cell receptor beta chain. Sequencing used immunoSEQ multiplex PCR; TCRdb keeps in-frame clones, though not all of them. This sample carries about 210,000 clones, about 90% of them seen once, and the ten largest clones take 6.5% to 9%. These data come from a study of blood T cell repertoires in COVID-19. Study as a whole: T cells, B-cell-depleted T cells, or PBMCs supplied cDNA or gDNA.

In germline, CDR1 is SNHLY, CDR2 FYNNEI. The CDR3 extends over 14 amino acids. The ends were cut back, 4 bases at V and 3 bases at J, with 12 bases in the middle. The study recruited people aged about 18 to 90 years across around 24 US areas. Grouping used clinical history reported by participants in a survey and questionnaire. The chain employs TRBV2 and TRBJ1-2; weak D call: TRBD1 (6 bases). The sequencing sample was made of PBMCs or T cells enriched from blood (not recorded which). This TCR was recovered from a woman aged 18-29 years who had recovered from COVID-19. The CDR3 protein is CASSAWAGDYGYTF. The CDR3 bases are TGTGCCAGCAGTGCTTGGGCAGGGGACTATGGCTACACCTTC.